The 20 T cell receptor beta chains given below trace back to one sample, sequenced in a study of spatial heterogeneity in lung cancer. Time point noted: sample taken at primary tumor resection. Researchers sequenced whole RNA taken from tumor, nontumor lung or frozen PBMC without sorting. TCRdb used MiXCR to reprocess the 5' RACE reads, holding one entry per CDR3 protein. Among over 4,000 distinct CDR3 sequences listed, approximately 25% were seen once. The sequencing used PBMCs, collected at surgery. Receptors were obtained from a female donor with early-stage non-small cell lung cancer.

On this clonotype itself: This beta chain represents an off-target read in a library built for alpha chains; its size is of limited meaning. In DNA form, the CDR3 reads TGTGCCAGCAGCTTGGTAGCAGTCCTGAACATTCAGTACTTC. As protein: CASSLVAVLNIQYF. This chain joins TRBV5-6 and TRBJ2-4; D is unclear. The CDR3 sequence is 14 residues long. Trimming pared 0 bases from V and 7 bases from J, leaving 11 bases between. Germline V lookup: CDR1 SGHDT, CDR2 YYEEEE. Full variable domain (remainder filled in from reference TRBV5-6 and TRBJ2-4): DAGVTQSPTHLIKTRGQQVTLRCSPKSGHDTVSWYQQALGQGPQFIFQYYEEEERQRGNFPDRFSGHQFPNYSSELNVNALLLGDSALYLCASSLVAVLNIQYFGAGTRLSVL.

This clonotype is deemed medium-sized (0.01 to 0.1%). This beta chain is a stray sequence in a library constructed for alpha chains; its clone size is not meaningful. The chain couples TRBV7-9 to TRBJ2-7; D is possibly TRBD1 (6 bases). CDR1 and CDR2 (germline): SEHNR, FQNEAQ (reference sequence). The CDR3 loop spans 12 amino acids. Trimming pared 4 bases from V and 3 bases from J, leaving 7 bases between. The CDR3 DNA follows: TGTGCCAGCAGCTGGGACAACTACGAGCAGTACTTC. Protein product: CASSWDNYEQYF.

About this clonotype itself: A library made for alpha chains picked up this beta chain off target, so its size means little. V is TRBV11-2 and J is TRBJ2-7; 9 nucleotides agree with TRBD2. Germline loops: CDR1 SGHAT, CDR2 FQNNGV. This CDR3 contains 16 residues. V was pared by 5 bases and J by 2 bases, with 10 bases of the junction left unmatched. CDR3 sequence reads: CASSPVRREGPYEQYF. CDR3 DNA: TGTGCCAGCAGCCCCGTGAGGCGGGAGGGGCCCTACGAGCAGTACTTC.

Sample share makes this clonotype medium-sized. For a library built for alpha chains, this beta chain is a stray read; little rests on its size. This chain joins TRBV7-2 and TRBJ2-7; D may be TRBD2 (6 bases). The CDR3 is made up of 15 amino acids. The germline V gene encodes CDR1 SGHTA and CDR2 FQGNSA. Trimming cost V 1 base and J 1 base, with 11 bases left between them. CDR3 coding DNA: TGTGCCAGCAGCTTAGGGGGGACTTCATCCTACGAGCAGTACTTC. Protein: CASSLGGTSSYEQYF.

This clonotype was seen more than once but under ten times. This beta chain slipped into a library made for alpha chains as a stray read, so its size is not meaningful. The chain is built from TRBV9 and TRBJ2-7; 12 nucleotides match TRBD1. In germline, CDR1 is SGDLS, CDR2 YYNGEE. V shed 1 base and J 5 bases; nucleotides not matched to a gene: 4. The CDR3 loop spans 15 amino acids. The CDR3 is CASSVSGTGGHEQYF. CDR3 coding DNA: TGTGCCAGCAGCGTATCGGGGACAGGGGGCCACGAGCAGTACTTC.

To note about this clonotype: Found in a library prepared for alpha chains, this beta chain is an off-target read, and its abundance has little meaning. V gene TRBV28 combines with J gene TRBJ1-1; D ambiguous. Germline V gives CDR1 MDHEN, CDR2 SYDVKM. Trimming stripped 3 bases from V and 0 bases from J, with 8 bases between. The length of the CDR3 is 14 residues. The CDR3 spells CASSFRGVNTEAFF. The CDR3 DNA is TGTGCCAGCAGTTTCCGGGGTGTGAACACTGAAGCTTTCTTT.

In this sample, this clonotype turned up a few times. Since it is a stray read in a library aimed at alpha chains, this beta chain has a size that is not meaningful. This rearrangement joins TRBV5-6 to TRBJ2-1; 8 nucleotides line up with TRBD2. J lost 2 bases, V lost 5 bases, and 6 bases had no gene match. This CDR3 has 15 amino acids. CDR1 and CDR2 (germline): SGHDT, YYEEEE. The CDR3 coding sequence is TGTGCCAGCAGGAAACCAGCGGGAGCCTACAATGAGCAGTTCTTC. Translation: CASRKPAGAYNEQFF.

A note on this clonotype: This beta chain is an off-target read within a library intended for alpha chains, so its frequency means little. V is TRBV6-2 or TRBV6-3 and J is TRBJ2-1; TRBD2 matches 10 bases. Trimming cost V 1 base and J 7 bases; bases outside gene matches: 7. The CDR3 runs to 16 residues. The germline V gene has CDR1 MNHEY and CDR2 SVGEGT. The CDR3, as DNA: TGTGCCAGCAGTTACTTACTGGCTAGCGGGAGTAATGAGCAGTTCTTC. Its protein product is CASSYLLASGSNEQFF.

This clonotype is classed as medium-sized. Since it is a stray read in a library aimed at alpha chains, this beta chain has a size that is not meaningful. The J gene is TRBJ2-7, the V gene TRBV7-9; a possible D gene is TRBD2 (6 bases). Trimming cost V 4 bases and J 4 bases, with 17 bases left between them. CDR3 size: 15 residues. Germline lookup yields CDR1 SEHNR and CDR2 FQNEAQ (reference sequence). Here the CDR3 reads CASSSDLRDRYEQYF. Written as DNA, the CDR3 is TGTGCCAGCAGCTCAGACCTGCGGGATCGGTACGAGCAGTACTTC.

This clonotype is deemed medium-sized (0.01 to 0.1%). This beta chain appears as a stray read in a library generated for alpha chains; its size is not informative. The chain uses TRBV10-2 and TRBJ2-4; D is undetermined. Germline values: CDR1 WSHSY, CDR2 SAAADI. This CDR3 region has 13 residues. The V end lost 6 bases, the J end lost 4 bases, and 10 bases lay between the germline ends. CDR3 sequence reads: CASRGGQKNIQYF. CDR3 in DNA: TGCGCCAGCAGGGGTGGGCAGAAAAACATTCAGTACTTC.

As regards this clonotype: This beta chain appears as a stray read in a library generated for alpha chains; its size is not informative. V is TRBV29-1 and J is TRBJ2-3; D uncertain. V lost 3 bases and J 0 bases, leaving 4 bases between the germline ends. The CDR3 contains 12 residues. Germline CDR1 is SQVTM and CDR2 is ANQGSEA. This chain's CDR3 is CSVEPSTDTQYF. The CDR3 bases are TGCAGCGTTGAGCCAAGCACAGATACGCAGTATTTT.

This clonotype is labeled medium-sized (0.01 to 0.1%). For a library built for alpha chains, this beta chain is a stray read; little rests on its size. The J gene is TRBJ2-1, the V gene TRBV29-1, with TRBD1 matching 7 bases. V gave up 1 base and J gave up 2 bases; unmatched junction bases: 5. Germline V gene data show CDR1 as SQVTM and CDR2 as ANQGSEA. The CDR3 has 15 residues. DNA for the CDR3: TGCAGCGTTGAAGGGGTAACAGGGGCCTACAATGAGCAGTTCTTC. Its protein is CSVEGVTGAYNEQFF.

This clonotype occurred a few times. The size of this beta chain means little, since it is a stray read in a library made for alpha chains. The chain has TRBV4-3 and TRBJ2-3; the D is unclear. Per the germline V gene, CDR1 is LGHNA and CDR2 is YSLEER. The CDR3 extends over 18 amino acids. Trimming took 0 bases from V and 6 from J, leaving 22 bases between them. The CDR3 is CASSQESDFLMQLDTQYF. CDR3 bases: TGCGCCAGCAGCCAAGAAAGCGACTTTCTCATGCAATTGGATACGCAGTATTTT.

This clonotype was observed a handful of times. Since the library was made to target alpha chains, this beta chain is a stray read and its abundance is not meaningful. V and J are TRBV7-9 and TRBJ2-3; D not resolved. CDR1 is SEHNR, CDR2 FQNEAQ, per germline (reference sequence). The CDR3 has 13 residues. The V and J ends lost 5 bases and 6 bases respectively, with 12 bases between them. CDR3 sequence reads: CASSRTESDTQYF. The CDR3 DNA reads TGTGCCAGCAGCCGGACGGAATCCGATACGCAGTATTTT.

With regard to this clonotype: This beta chain is an off-target read within a library intended for alpha chains, so its frequency means little. This rearrangement joins TRBV9 to TRBJ2-2; TRBD2 matches at 7 bases. V trimming: 3 bases; J trimming: 5 bases; junction bases outside the gene matches: 7. Germline CDR1 and CDR2: SGDLS and YYNGEE. This CDR3 contains 15 residues. CDR3 residues: CASSAGTGRTGELFF. For the CDR3, the DNA is TGTGCCAGCAGCGCCGGGACCGGGAGGACCGGGGAGCTGTTTTTT.

As for this clonotype: This beta chain represents an off-target read in a library built for alpha chains; its size is of limited meaning. The chain joins TRBV7-2 to TRBJ2-1; possibly TRBD1 for D (6 bases). Trimming took off 3 bases at V and 4 bases at J, with 10 bases between the two ends. Germline V gene lookup returns CDR1 SGHTA and CDR2 FQGNSA. This CDR3 comprises 14 residues. The chain's CDR3 is CASSFVQGYNEQFF. As DNA, the CDR3 is TGTGCCAGCAGCTTTGTCCAGGGGTACAATGAGCAGTTCTTC.

On this clonotype itself: Within a library made for alpha chains, this beta chain is off target, and its count is uninformative. V and J are TRBV28 and TRBJ2-4; D might be TRBD1 (5 bases). The CDR3 is 14 amino acids. The V gene's germline CDR1 is MDHEN and CDR2 SYDVKM. V was trimmed by 6 bases and J by 2 bases, leaving 11 bases between them. In DNA, the CDR3 is TGTGCCAGCAGGCCCCAGGGTCCCAAAAACATTCAGTACTTC. This encodes CASRPQGPKNIQYF.

This clonotype was recorded only once. This beta chain slipped into a library made for alpha chains as a stray read, so its size is not meaningful. This chain links TRBV4-3 with TRBJ2-7; D possibly matches TRBD1 or TRBD2 (5 bases each). The CDR3 consists of 14 residues. The germline V and J ends were trimmed by 6 bases and 0 bases, with 12 bases remaining between them. CDR1 and CDR2 from the germline V gene are LGHNA and YSLEER. In DNA form, the CDR3 reads TGCGCCAGCAGTCTCGGGGCTAGCTCCTACGAGCAGTACTTC. Translated, it gives CASSLGASSYEQYF.

This clonotype has only a few counts. Because the library targeted alpha chains, this beta chain is an off-target read whose size means little. The chain has TRBV7-2 and TRBJ2-7, with unresolved D. This CDR3 has 14 amino acids. Germline V gene lookup returns CDR1 SGHTA and CDR2 FQGNSA. V was clipped by 3 bases and J by 4 bases, with 13 bases between them. The DNA of the CDR3 is TGTGCCAGCAGCTTCGGAGACAACCGGTACGAGCAGTACTTC. Its protein product is CASSFGDNRYEQYF.

This clonotype qualifies as medium-sized. This beta chain represents an off-target read in a library built for alpha chains; its size is of limited meaning. The chain combines TRBV4-2 with TRBJ2-5, with D possibly matching TRBD1 (7 bases). The CDR3 extends over 16 amino acids. Trimming left V 0 bases short and J 6 bases short, with 17 bases between. Germline CDR1 and CDR2: LGHNA and YNFKEQ. CDR3 protein: CASSQDLEGAKKTQYF. The CDR3 DNA reads TGTGCCAGCAGCCAAGATCTGGAGGGGGCGAAAAAGACCCAGTACTTC.